The 6 T cell receptor beta chains below come from one sample, sequenced in a study of CD8+CD57+ T cells in acquired aplastic anemia. For sequencing, patients were chosen who had shown expansion of CD8+CD57+ cells by flow cytometry. CDR3 and TCR beta VDJ profiling relied on a genomic DNA template. TCRdb ran MiXCR on the reads and lists one entry per CDR3 protein. The sample gives 400,000 to 600,000 distinct CDR3 sequences, about a third of which show up once; about 0.8% is in the top ten. Sequencing was carried out using sorted CD4+, CD8+, or CD8+CD57+ T cells (not recorded which) from PBMCs. The receptor set was obtained from a human donor with aplastic anemia.

About this clonotype itself: A much larger clonotype is one base distant, so this may be a read error. The gene calls are TRBV19 and TRBJ2-7, with D unclear. The V gene lost 3 bases and the J gene lost 0 bases, with 9 bases spanning the gap. The length of the CDR3 is 14 residues. CDR1 and CDR2 (germline): LNHDA, SQIVND (reference sequence). The CDR3 is CASSIPQPSYEQYF. CDR3 bases: TGTGCCAGTAGTATCCCCCAGCCCTCCTACGAGCAGTACTTC.

This chain uses TRBV5-6 with TRBJ2-7; tentative D call: TRBD2 (6 bases). Germline V gene lookup returns CDR1 SGHDT and CDR2 YYEEEE. The CDR3 extends over 15 amino acids. V lost 5 bases to trimming and J lost 8 bases, with 23 bases between them. The CDR3 bases are TGTGCCAGCAGTATCGCACGGGGGACCTACCCCAAGCAGTACTTC. Amino acids: CASSIARGTYPKQYF.

The chain employs TRBV2 and TRBJ1-6, with 8 bases identical to TRBD1. V gave up 4 bases and J gave up 15 bases; unmatched junction bases: 5. CDR3 length equals 12 residues. Germline CDR1 reads SNHLY; CDR2 reads FYNNEI. The CDR3 loop reads CASSVDRVGLHF. The CDR3, as DNA: TGTGCCAGCAGTGTGGACAGGGTAGGCCTCCACTTT.

V usage is TRBV15 and J usage is TRBJ2-7; TRBD2 might be the D (5 bases). Germline V lookup: CDR1 LNHNV, CDR2 YYDKDF (reference sequence). The CDR3 has 14 amino acids. Trimming took 1 base from V and 6 from J, leaving 13 bases between them. CDR3 sequence (DNA): TGTGCCACCAGCAGAGGTCAGGTAGGAGGCGAGCAGTACTTC. Its translation is CATSRGQVGGEQYF.

There are many counts of this clonotype. V gene TRBV9 combines with J gene TRBJ2-7; a possible D gene is TRBD2 (6 bases). The V and J ends lost 4 bases and 4 bases respectively, with 15 bases between them. Per germline, CDR1 SGDLS and CDR2 YYNGEE. CDR3 size: 14 residues. The chain's CDR3 is CASSPTSNGYEQYF. The CDR3 region has the DNA TGTGCCAGCAGCCCCACTAGCAATGGGTACGAGCAGTACTTC.

The sample holds many counts of this clonotype. The chain links TRBV3-1 to TRBJ1-2, with 7 bases that match TRBD1. Trimming at V came to 6 bases and at J to 8 bases, leaving 3 bases not matched to a gene. The CDR3 is made up of 11 amino acids. Looked up from germline, CDR1 is LGHDT and CDR2 is YNNKEL (reference sequence). CDR3 DNA sequence: TGTGCCAGCAGAGACAGGGTCGGCTACACCTTC. It specifies CASRDRVGYTF. The full variable domain, in which reference TRBV3-1 and TRBJ1-2 provide the parts outside the CDR3, is DTAVSQTPKYLVTQMGNDKSIKCEQNLGHDTMYWYKQDSKKFLKIMFSYNNKELIINETVPNRFSPKSPDKAHLNLHINSLELGDSAVYFCASRDRVGYTFGSGTRLTVV.